This note documents a single T cell receptor beta chain sequence. Antigen unknown. This sample stems from a study of CD8 T cells in ankylosing spondylitis. Making use of molecular barcodes, quantitative 5'-RACE generated TCR beta libraries. Using its own MiXCR run on the 5' RACE reads, TCRdb lists one record per CDR3 protein. Among a few hundred thousand distinct CDR3 sequences listed, more than 20% were seen once. Germline V lookup: CDR1 LGHNA, CDR2 YNFKEQ. The length of the CDR3 is 15 residues. The V and J ends lost 0 bases and 2 bases, in that order; junction bases with no gene match: 3. General study findings and limits: Reactive arthritis synovial fluid and blood previously showed some of these motif variants. What appeared characteristic of ankylosing spondylitis blood was a TCR beta motif of 7 or 8 highly homologous variants. Clones linked to the disease showed a CD8+ phenotype. They occurred at relatively low frequencies in peripheral blood.

Sequencing was done on a sample of blood, either unsorted or a sorted T cell fraction (not recorded which). This chain uses TRBV4-2 with TRBJ2-7; 8 bases agree with TRBD2. The TCR was taken from a male donor with ankylosing spondylitis or in good health (not recorded which). In nucleotides, the CDR3 is TGTGCCAGCAGCCAAGATCCGGGGGGGACCTACGAGCAGTACTTC. Protein: CASSQDPGGTYEQYF.